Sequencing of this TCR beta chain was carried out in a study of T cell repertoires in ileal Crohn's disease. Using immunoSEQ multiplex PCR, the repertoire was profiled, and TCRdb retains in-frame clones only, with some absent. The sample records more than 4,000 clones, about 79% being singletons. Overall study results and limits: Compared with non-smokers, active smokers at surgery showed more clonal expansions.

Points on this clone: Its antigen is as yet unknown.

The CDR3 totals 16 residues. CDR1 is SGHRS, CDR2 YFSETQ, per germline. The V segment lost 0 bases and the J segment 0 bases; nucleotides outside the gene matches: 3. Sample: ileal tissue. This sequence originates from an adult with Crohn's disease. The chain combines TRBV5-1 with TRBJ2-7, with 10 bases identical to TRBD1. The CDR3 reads CASSLGGTGVSYEQYF. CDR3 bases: TGCGCCAGCAGCTTGGGTGGGACAGGGGTCTCCTACGAGCAGTACTTC.